This is a list of T cell receptor beta chains from one sample in a study of blood T cell repertoires in COVID-19. TCRdb keeps only in-frame clones here, not all; method: immunoSEQ multiplex PCR. Of under 300,000 clones listed, 83% are singletons. Input material: peripheral blood. The receptors were gathered from a woman aged 50 to 65 who had recovered from COVID-19. Both conserved end residues are part of each CDR3. A D gene is named only where the DNA matches it firmly. Only part of the rows carry a size: once, few, many, or a class if the clone is expanded.

d_call,v_call,clone_size,j_call,cdr3_nt,cdr3_aa
NA,TRBV5-4,NA,TRBJ2-7,TGTGCCAGCAGCCCTCCTGGGGGGGAGCAGTACTTC,CASSPPGGEQYF
TRBD1,TRBV7-2,NA,TRBJ2-7,TGTGCCAGCAGCCCCCGGGACAGTCGGGACGAGCAGTACTTC,CASSPRDSRDEQYF
TRBD1,TRBV9,once,TRBJ2-7,TGTGCCAGCAGCCGGGACAGGGAGGTTTACGAGCAGTACTTC,CASSRDREVYEQYF
TRBD1,TRBV4-1,few,TRBJ1-6,TGCGCCAGCAGCCAAGAGGACAGGGTAAATTCACCCCTCCACTTT,CASSQEDRVNSPLHF
NA,TRBV14,NA,TRBJ1-1,TGTGCCAGCAGCCAAGAGGACGGGGGTTGGAACACTGAAGCTTTCTTT,CASSQEDGGWNTEAFF
TRBD2,TRBV27,few,TRBJ2-7,TGTGCCAGCAGTTTATCGGGACTAGCGGGATTCTACGAGCAGTACTTC,CASSLSGLAGFYEQYF
TRBD2,TRBV5-4,once,TRBJ2-7,TGTGCCAGCAGCACGGGACTAGCGGGAGGTTACGAGCAGTACTTC,CASSTGLAGGYEQYF
NA,TRBV10-1,once,TRBJ2-5,TGCGCCAGCAGTTATATTGGGGCGACAGGGAGGATTTGGGAGACCCAGTACTTC,CASSYIGATGRIWETQYF
NA,TRBV18,NA,TRBJ2-7,TGTGCCAGCTCACCAGCCTCGCTGGAGGTCGAGCAGTACTTC,CASSPASLEVEQYF
NA,TRBV6-4,NA,TRBJ2-7,TGTGCCAGCAGTGACTGGATGGAGCGTAGATACGAGCAGTACTTC,CASSDWMERRYEQYF
TRBD1,TRBV28,NA,TRBJ2-1,TGTGCCAGCTGGGGACAGGGGCGAGGCAATGAGCAGTTCTTC,CASWGQGRGNEQFF
TRBD1,TRBV19,NA,TRBJ1-6,TGTGCCAGTAGACAGGGGGAAGGAGTTGTTAATTCACCCCTCCACTTT,CASRQGEGVVNSPLHF
TRBD1,TRBV28,NA,TRBJ1-6,TGTGCCAGCAGTTTTGGCCCGGGACAGGGGTCTAATTCACCCCTCCACTTT,CASSFGPGQGSNSPLHF
TRBD1,TRBV7-7,NA,TRBJ1-4,TGTGCCAGCAGCTTAGCGCGACCAGGGACAGGGAAGAAGACTAATGAAAAACTGTTTTTT,CASSLARPGTGKKTNEKLFF
TRBD2,TRBV4-1,NA,TRBJ2-5,TGCGCCGCAGCGAGGACTAGCGTGTACCAAGAGACCCAGTACTTC,CAAARTSVYQETQYF
NA,TRBV6-5,NA,TRBJ1-2,TGTGCCAGCAGACCCACAGGGTTCGGTGGCTACACCTTC,CASRPTGFGGYTF
TRBD2,TRBV6-5,NA,TRBJ2-5,TGTGCCAGCGGAACTAGCGGCCAAGAGACCCAGTACTTC,CASGTSGQETQYF
TRBD1,TRBV28,NA,TRBJ1-5,TGTGCCAGCAAACCAGGGGGCCAGGGCAGGCAGCCCCAGCATTTT,CASKPGGQGRQPQHF
NA,TRBV7-9,NA,TRBJ1-1,TGTGCCAGCAGCTCCCAACAGGGGAACACTGAAGCTTTCTTT,CASSSQQGNTEAFF
NA,TRBV19,NA,TRBJ1-6,TGTGCCACCACACCGCGGGCGGGAGGTAATTCACCCCTCCACTTT,CATTPRAGGNSPLHF
TRBD2,TRBV3-1/TRBV3-2,NA,TRBJ2-5,TGTGCCAGCAGCCCGACTAGCGGTGAAGAGACCCAGTACTTC,CASSPTSGEETQYF
TRBD2,TRBV5-1,NA,TRBJ2-2,TGCGCCAGCAGCTTCATTCTAGCGGGGGGGGCCGGGGAGCTGTTTTTT,CASSFILAGGAGELFF
NA,TRBV28,NA,TRBJ2-7,TGTGCTTCAGCGCACCACGAGCAGTACTTC,CASAHHEQYF
NA,TRBV7-6,few,TRBJ2-3,TGTGCCAGCAGTCGACCACCGGGGGGCGGGGGAGATACGCAGTATTTT,CASSRPPGGGGDTQYF
NA,TRBV6-2/TRBV6-3,NA,TRBJ1-1,TGTGCCAGCAGCTCCCGGGCTGAAGCTTTCTTT,CASSSRAEAFF
NA,TRBV13,NA,TRBJ2-2,TGTGCCAGCAGCCCCCGGGAGAGCGGGGAGCTGTTTTTT,CASSPRESGELFF
NA,TRBV4-1,NA,TRBJ1-2,TGCGCCAGCAGCCAAGCCTCAGGGTTAACCTATGGCTACACCTTC,CASSQASGLTYGYTF
NA,TRBV5-5,NA,TRBJ2-7,TGTGCCAGCAGCCGACAGTTTATCTCCTACGAGCAGTACTTC,CASSRQFISYEQYF
NA,TRBV27,NA,TRBJ2-7,TGTGCCACCACCACGTACAGGGAGAGCTCCTACGAGCAGTACTTC,CATTTYRESSYEQYF
TRBD1,TRBV28,NA,TRBJ1-5,TGTGCCAGCAGGACAGGGGAAGGGGGCAATCAGCCCCAGCATTTT,CASRTGEGGNQPQHF
TRBD2,TRBV28,NA,TRBJ2-2,TGTGCCAGCAGTCTTGGACTAGCGGTTAACACCGGGGAGCTGTTTTTT,CASSLGLAVNTGELFF
NA,TRBV30,NA,TRBJ2-7,TGTGCCTGGAGTCCCCGGGGTTTCATTTCCTACGAGCAGTACTTC,CAWSPRGFISYEQYF
NA,TRBV27,few,TRBJ1-5,TGTGCCAGCAGTTTGTGGCAGGGAAATCAGCCCCAGCATTTT,CASSLWQGNQPQHF
NA,TRBV28,NA,TRBJ1-4,TGTGCCAGCAGTTCCCCCCTTGCGGGGGCCACTAATGAAAAACTGTTTTTT,CASSSPLAGATNEKLFF
TRBD2,TRBV5-8,once,TRBJ2-1,TGTGCCAGCAGCTTTTTCCGGGGGGGCGACAATGAGCAGTTCTTC,CASSFFRGGDNEQFF
TRBD1,TRBV10-3,NA,TRBJ2-1,TGTGCCATCAGTGAGCTGACAGGGCGAACATACAATGAGCAGTTCTTC,CAISELTGRTYNEQFF
NA,TRBV5-1,once,TRBJ2-1,TGCGCCAGCAGAACGCTGCGAGCGTACAATGAGCAGTTCTTC,CASRTLRAYNEQFF
NA,TRBV5-6,NA,TRBJ2-2,TGTGCCAGCAGCTTGGCCGGTCAGGGAAGGAACACCGGGGAGCTGTTTTTT,CASSLAGQGRNTGELFF
NA,TRBV11-1,NA,TRBJ2-3,TGTGCCAGCAGCCCCCGATGGGCTACGGATACGCAGTATTTT,CASSPRWATDTQYF
NA,TRBV9,NA,TRBJ2-5,TGTGCCAGCAGCCCGGTGGGCGGGATTCAAGAGACCCAGTACTTC,CASSPVGGIQETQYF
NA,TRBV9,once,TRBJ2-2,TGTGCCAGCAGCGCCCCCGGCGGGCAGATTAACACCGGGGAGCTGTTTTTT,CASSAPGGQINTGELFF
TRBD1,TRBV7-2,once,TRBJ2-3,TGTGCCAGCAGCGGACAGGGTTCAACAGATACGCAGTATTTT,CASSGQGSTDTQYF
TRBD2,TRBV30,NA,TRBJ2-5,TGTGCCTGGAGTGCCGGGGGGGGGATAGAGACCCAGTACTTC,CAWSAGGGIETQYF
TRBD2,TRBV28,NA,TRBJ2-3,TGTGCCAGCAGTTCTCCCGCGGGAGGCTTGGGAGATACGCAGTATTTT,CASSSPAGGLGDTQYF
TRBD1,TRBV7-9,many,TRBJ1-4,TGTGCCAGCAGCTTCGACAGGGCGGGTGAAAAACTGTTTTTT,CASSFDRAGEKLFF
TRBD2,TRBV4-2,NA,TRBJ2-7,TGTGCCAGCAGCCGCGGATTAACTAGCGGGGGATTGACCTACGAGCAGTACTTC,CASSRGLTSGGLTYEQYF
NA,TRBV6-2/TRBV6-3,few,TRBJ1-6,TGTGCCAGCAGCCCGGCCGGACAGAATTCACCCCTCCACTTT,CASSPAGQNSPLHF
TRBD1,TRBV6-5,NA,TRBJ1-4,TGTGCCAGCAGTTACTGGACGGACAGGGCTAACGAAAAACTGTTTTTT,CASSYWTDRANEKLFF
NA,TRBV15,NA,TRBJ1-3,TGTGCCACCAGCAGAGATCGGGGAAACACCATATATTTT,CATSRDRGNTIYF